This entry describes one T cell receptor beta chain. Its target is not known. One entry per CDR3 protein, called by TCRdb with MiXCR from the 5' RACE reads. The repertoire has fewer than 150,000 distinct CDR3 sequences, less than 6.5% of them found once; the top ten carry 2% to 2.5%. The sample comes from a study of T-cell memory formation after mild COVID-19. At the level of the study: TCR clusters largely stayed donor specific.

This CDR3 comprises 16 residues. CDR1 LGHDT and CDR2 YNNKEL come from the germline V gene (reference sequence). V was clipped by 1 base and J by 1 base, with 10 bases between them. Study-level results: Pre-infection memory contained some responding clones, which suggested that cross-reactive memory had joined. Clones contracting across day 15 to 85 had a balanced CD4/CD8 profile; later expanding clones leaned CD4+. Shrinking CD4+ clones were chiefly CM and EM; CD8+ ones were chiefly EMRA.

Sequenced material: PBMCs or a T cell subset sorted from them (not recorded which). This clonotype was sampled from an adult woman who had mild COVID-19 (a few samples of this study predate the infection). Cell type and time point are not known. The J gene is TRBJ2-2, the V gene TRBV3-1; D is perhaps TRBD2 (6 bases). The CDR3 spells CASSQALARNTGELFF. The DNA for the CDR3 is TGTGCCAGCAGCCAAGCCCTAGCGAGGAACACCGGGGAGCTGTTTTTT.